This T cell receptor beta chain was captured in a study of OX40 agonist ivuxolimab in advanced cancers. The V gene end was trimmed by 5 bases and the J gene end by 4 bases; junction bases not matched to a gene: 6. The CDR3 loop spans 15 amino acids. Germline-derived CDR1 and CDR2 are SGHTA and FQGNSA. The study's findings and limits: The average count of expanded clones was higher among CD8+ T cells than among CD4+.

Data came from immunoSEQ multiplex PCR; TCRdb stores just in-frame clones and leaves some out. The table has around 68,000 clones, 85% to 90% seen once; the top ten hold 0.55% to 0.85%. Note on this clone: Its antigen remains unknown.

The chain combines TRBV7-2 with TRBJ2-5, with TRBD2 matching 11 bases. The receptor was derived from an adult with an advanced solid tumor such as melanoma, head and neck, liver or kidney cancer. Here the sequenced sample was CD4+ or CD8+ T cells sorted from blood, taken in a trial of the OX40 agonist ivuxolimab. CDR3 loop: CASSTLAGGRETQYF. The CDR3 DNA follows: TGTGCCAGCAGCACCTTAGCGGGGGGGCGAGAGACCCAGTACTTC.